Each of the 12 T cell receptor beta chains below was sequenced from the same sample in a study of Graves' ophthalmopathy and Graves' hyperthyroidism. Beta-chain TCR CDR3 regions were amplified from RNA transcripts. The first round was an RT-PCR with HTBI primers, and the second round was a multiplex PCR. TCRdb re-analysed the multiplex PCR reads in MiXCR, keeping a single row per CDR3 protein. The repertoire holds about 380,000 distinct CDR3 sequences, with 15% as singletons. Source material: peripheral blood. The receptors shown here come from a woman aged 18-29 years with stable Graves' hyperthyroidism.

This clonotype came up many times. This sequence joins TRBV2 and TRBJ2-2, with 9 bases that match TRBD2. Germline V CDR1 and CDR2: SNHLY, FYNNEI. The CDR3 length is 17 residues. Losses at the gene ends were 0 bases for V and 4 bases for J; bases not matched to a gene: 6. The CDR3 reads CASSEASGGVITGELFF. The DNA of the CDR3 is TGTGCCAGCAGTGAAGCTAGCGGGGGAGTTATCACCGGGGAGCTGTTTTTT.

The genes are TRBV5-1 and TRBJ2-7; either TRBD1 or TRBD2 may supply D (6 bases each). In germline, CDR1 is SGHRS, CDR2 YFSETQ. There are 15 residues in the CDR3. V lost 0 bases, J lost 2 bases, and 12 bases lay in between. The CDR3: CASSLVRGPPYEQYF. CDR3 in DNA: TGCGCCAGCAGCTTGGTTCGGGGGCCCCCCTACGAGCAGTACTTC.

This clonotype was picked up many times. The rearrangement uses TRBV20-1 and TRBJ2-5, with 10 positions matching TRBD2. In germline, CDR1 is DFQATT, CDR2 SNEGSKA (reference sequence). Trimming took 0 bases from V and 5 from J; bases not matched to a gene: 6. This CDR3 has 15 residues. The CDR3 DNA reads as TGCAGTGCTAGAGATCCTCTAGCGGGGGAGGAGACCCAGTACTTC. Translating it yields CSARDPLAGEETQYF.

This clonotype was detected many times. The chain is built from TRBV20-1 and TRBJ1-2; 9 bases match TRBD1. The ends lost 4 bases at V and 4 bases at J; junction bases unmatched: 4. This CDR3 has 13 residues. Germline CDR1 and CDR2: DFQATT and SNEGSKA (reference sequence). In nucleotides, the CDR3 is TGCAGTGCTACCCGACAGGGGGGCTATGGCTACACCTTC. Translation gives CSATRQGGYGYTF.

The chain combines TRBV18 with TRBJ1-2; D is perhaps TRBD1 (6 bases). The CDR3 has 13 residues. Per the germline V gene, CDR1 is KGHSH and CDR2 is LQKENI. V was clipped by 4 bases and J by 4 bases, with 10 bases between them. The CDR3 protein is CASSHRDAYGYTF. Written as DNA, the CDR3 is TGTGCCAGCTCACACAGGGACGCCTATGGCTACACCTTC.

This clonotype was picked up many times. This chain links TRBV6-1 with TRBJ2-7; TRBD1 aligns across 11 bases. This CDR3 contains 12 residues. The V and J ends lost 8 bases and 3 bases, in that order; junction bases with no gene match: 0. Germline V CDR1 and CDR2: MNHNS, SASEGT. CDR3 coding DNA: TGTGCCAGCGGGACAGGGGGCTACGAGCAGTACTTC. Residues: CASGTGGYEQYF.

This clonotype was seen many times. The chain carries TRBV7-8 and TRBJ2-5; D might be TRBD2 (6 bases). The CDR3 loop spans 16 amino acids. Trimming left V 4 bases short and J 6 bases short, with 21 bases between. Germline assignment: CDR1 SGHVS and CDR2 FQNEAQ. The DNA of the CDR3 is TGTGCCAGCAGCTCCCTCAGGGTCGGAGGGTCGAAGACCCAGTACTTC. Translation: CASSSLRVGGSKTQYF.

In this sample, this clonotype turned up many times. The rearrangement links TRBV15 to TRBJ2-5, with D perhaps TRBD2 (6 bases). The CDR3 has 15 amino acids. The V end lost 3 bases, the J end lost 3 bases, and 14 bases lay between the germline ends. Germline CDR1 reads LNHNV; CDR2 reads YYDKDF (reference sequence). The CDR3 spells CATSSSGTPEETQYF. The CDR3 DNA follows: TGTGCCACCAGCAGTTCCGGGACTCCAGAAGAGACCCAGTACTTC.

V is TRBV5-5 and J is TRBJ1-5; TRBD1 matches at 12 bases. The CDR3 spans 19 residues. The V gene's germline CDR1 is SGHKS and CDR2 YYEKEE (reference sequence). Losses at the gene ends were 3 bases for V and 1 base for J; bases not matched to a gene: 11. CDR3 in amino acids: CASSSGPGQGAVSNQPQHF. In DNA form, the CDR3 reads TGTGCCAGCAGCTCGGGGCCGGGACAGGGGGCTGTGAGCAATCAGCCCCAGCATTTT. Full variable domain (outside the CDR3, taken from reference TRBV5-5 and TRBJ1-5): DAGVTQSPTHLIKTRGQQVTLRCSPISGHKSVSWYQQVLGQGPQFIFQYYEKEERGRGNFPDRFSARQFPNYSSELNVNALLLGDSALYLCASSSGPGQGAVSNQPQHFGDGTRLSIL.

In its sample, this clonotype was seen many times. The CDR3 spells CASRTGSRETQYF. The CDR3, as DNA: TGTGCCAGCAGGACCGGGTCACGGGAAACGCAGTATTTT. The J gene is TRBJ2-3, the V gene TRBV6-2 or TRBV6-3, with D possibly matching TRBD2 (5 bases). V lost 6 bases, J lost 9 bases, and 16 bases lay in between. CDR3 length equals 13 residues. Per germline, CDR1 MNHEY and CDR2 SVGEGT.

Many counts were recorded for this clonotype. This chain joins TRBV19 and TRBJ2-7, with TRBD1 matching 9 bases. The germline V gene encodes CDR1 LNHDA and CDR2 SQIVND (reference sequence). The CDR3 is 14 amino acids. V shed 5 bases, J shed 6 bases, and the junction held 8 bases outside the gene matches. The CDR3 sequence: CASSGGTGLGEQYF. The CDR3 DNA is TGTGCCAGTAGTGGGGGGACAGGGTTGGGCGAGCAGTACTTC.

This sequence joins TRBV11-1 and TRBJ2-7, with D tentatively TRBD1 or TRBD2 (6 bases each). The V gene lost 5 bases and the J gene lost 4 bases, with 27 bases spanning the gap. The CDR3 has 18 amino acids. Germline loops: CDR1 SGHAT, CDR2 FQDESV (reference sequence). CDR3 DNA sequence: TGTGCCAGCAGCACCAACCCGGGGGCCTCAACCCCATTTTACGAGCAGTACTTC. It yields the protein CASSTNPGASTPFYEQYF.